This TCR beta chain is from a study of TIL therapy for anti-PD-1-resistant metastatic lung cancer. Germline values: CDR1 LNHDA, CDR2 SQIVND (reference sequence). With 6 bases removed from V and 4 bases from J, the gap between germline ends came to 19 bases. CDR3 size: 15 residues. With respect to this clone: The antigen is unknown.

General study points: Compared with baseline intratumoral T cells, expanded TIL cultures were more clonal and less diverse (around 6% vs 30%). The cohort had more treatment-naive, never-smoker and oncogene-addicted patients than typical.

The immunoSEQ assay was v3. The method was immunoSEQ multiplex PCR; TCRdb's version includes in-frame clones alone and lacks a portion of them. This sample yields 20,000 to 30,000 clones, of which roughly 72% are seen a single time; roughly 7.3% belongs to the top ten. Time point: pre-treatment sample, taken before nivolumab and TIL therapy. Tumor tissue came from excised metastases, mostly pleural nodules or supraclavicular lymph nodes. Enrollment ran from 2017 to early 2020. The receptor's source is a person aged 25 to 85 with non-small cell lung cancer. Sequencing used tumor tissue, obtained at baseline. The chain is built from TRBV19 and TRBJ2-7; a possible D gene is TRBD2 (6 bases). CDR3: CASSVLGTGGYEQYF. In DNA form, the CDR3 reads TGTGCCAGTAGCGTCCTCGGGACTGGAGGTTACGAGCAGTACTTC. The whole variable domain, remainder taken from reference TRBV19 and TRBJ2-7, is DGGITQSPKYLFRKEGQNVTLSCEQNLNHDAMYWYRQDPGQGLRLIYYSQIVNDFQKGDIAEGYSVSREKKESFPLTVTSAQKNPTAFYLCASSVLGTGGYEQYFGPGTRLTVT.